This TCR beta chain was sequenced for a study of blood T cell repertoires in COVID-19. At the level of the study: There were acute and convalescent COVID-19 samples, and they came from the United States, Italy and Spain.

Repertoires were generated with immunoSEQ multiplex PCR, while TCRdb's copy carries only in-frame clones and drops some. The sample has about 480,000 clones; around 89% are singletons. The sample taken for sequencing was PBMCs or T cells enriched from blood (not recorded which). The clonotype was recovered from a woman aged 40 to 50 who had recovered from COVID-19.

Here the CDR3 reads CASSPANWAHGYTF. CDR3 coding DNA: TGTGCCAGCAGCCCGGCAAATTGGGCCCATGGCTACACCTTC. The genes are TRBV6-5 and TRBJ1-2; the D is unclear. This CDR3 region has 14 residues. Trimming stripped 6 bases from V and 6 bases from J, with 17 bases between. CDR1 MNHEY and CDR2 SVGAGI come from the germline V gene.